This TCR beta chain was found in a study of blood T cell repertoires in COVID-19. Study overall: Acute and convalescent COVID-19 specimens originated in the United States, Italy and Spain. T cells, B-cell-depleted T cells, or PBMCs supplied cDNA or gDNA.

Assay: immunoSEQ multiplex PCR; the TCRdb copy retains only in-frame clones and omits some. The data show approximately 31,000 clones, 91% seen once. V was clipped by 4 bases and J by 10 bases; unmatched bases: 4. The germline V gene encodes CDR1 MNHEY and CDR2 SVGAGI. This CDR3 contains 14 residues. This clone was counted a single time. This receptor was taken from a man aged 55 to 69 with acute or convalescent COVID-19. The V and J genes are TRBV6-5 and TRBJ1-6, with 10 bases matching TRBD1. The sequenced sample was peripheral blood. In DNA, the CDR3 is TGTGCCAGCAGTTCGGACAGGGGGAAATCACCCCTCCACTTT. It codes for CASSSDRGKSPLHF.